This T cell receptor beta chain was identified in a study of blood T cell repertoires in COVID-19 (dated by TCRdb to 2018 to 2021). Background for the entire study: The collaborator samples originated in the United States, Italy and Spain and spanned the acute and convalescent phases of COVID-19. Samples came from the ongoing ImmuneRACE study (first 160 participants) plus 1,254 subjects from 6 global collaborators. The sample metadata nearly always contained a de-identified subject ID, COVID-19 status, age in years and sex. Where HLA class I and class II types were available, the types were taken from metadata supplied by the sample provider, not from assay-based typing. Subjects who had been exposed to COVID-19, were actively infected with it, or had recovered from it provided the deeply sampled blood TCRbeta repertoires that made up the dataset. The repertoires were made available in a free public database intended to serve as a resource for research on the immune response to SARS-CoV-2. The prospective study material was composed of cDNA or gDNA derived from T cells, B-cell-depleted T cells, or PBMCs. Study-wide findings and limitations: The quantity of clinical and demographic metadata differed by source and by participant and was supplied without curation.

This clone has a handful of counts. Its antigen remains unidentified. A read error may account for a junction end that differs from germline. TCRbeta CDR3 regions were amplified from genomic DNA by means of the immunoSEQ Assay, a bias-controlled multiplex PCR. On the study's bioinformatics: The number of nucleated cells in each sample was estimated from the amplification of reference gene primers within the assay. To quantify the absolute abundance of each unique TCRbeta CDR3 rearrangement, sequence reads were collapsed and filtered. For each sample, productive Simpson clonality was calculated as the square root of Simpson's diversity index over productive rearrangements. TCRdb re-hosts the immuneACCESS table, in-frame sequences only. Its copies lack some clones; in the studies checked, an unresolved V gene accounts for under half of them, and the cause for the rest is not known. V, J and clone size derive from that table, while D and trimming were established from the DNA sequence. The sample table lists 200,000 to 300,000 clones, 80% to 90% of them with a count of one. Less than 5% of the sample rests with the top ten.

Whole blood was collected in K2EDTA tubes by collaborating institutions according to the institutions' own protocols. For TCRbeta analysis, collaborators shipped samples in one of three forms: frozen whole blood, isolated PBMCs, or DNA extracted from either of those sample types. CDR1 LGHDT and CDR2 YNNKEL are derived from the germline V gene (reference sequence). Including the terminal cysteine and phenylalanine, the CDR3 comprises 9 residues. The only DNA kept is the CDR3, 27 bases in frame from the first base. Sequenced sample: peripheral blood. The chain is encoded by TRBV3-1 (or the pseudogene TRBV3-2) joined to TRBJ2-5; possibly the D gene is TRBD1, per 5 matching bases. This receptor was identified in a man aged 55 to 70 with acute or convalescent COVID-19. The sequenced DNA is TGTGCCAGCAGCCAAGACAGGGACTTC. Its protein product is CASSQDRDF.